Presented here are 17 T cell receptor beta chains from one specimen sequenced in a study of T cells expressing NK-cell markers. TCRdb derives one entry per CDR3 protein from the 5' RACE reads, leaving out DNA. The sample yields some 140,000 distinct CDR3 sequences, of which the top ten take up around 35%. The sequenced sample consisted of blood T cells: a sorted CD56 or NKG2C T cell subset, CD4+ or CD8+ T cells, or bulk PBMC T cells (not recorded which). These receptor sequences come from a woman aged 50 to 60 in good health.

This chain uses TRBV4-1 with TRBJ2-1. Germline CDR1 and CDR2: MGHRA and YSYEKL. This CDR3 contains 17 residues. CDR3 sequence reads: CASSQDLETGPDNEQFF.

The chain recombines TRBV4-1 with TRBJ2-7; TCRdb lists TRBD2, though no DNA is available to test this call. CDR3 length: 15 residues. Germline CDR1 and CDR2: MGHRA and YSYEKL. The CDR3 reads CASSQGLAGLYEQYF.

The V gene is TRBV5-6, the J gene TRBJ2-5; checking the TCRdb D call of TRBD2 is not possible without DNA. Germline CDR1 reads SGHDT; CDR2 reads YYEEEE. This CDR3 is built from 15 residues. The CDR3 region is CASSLSSTNQETQYF.

The chain is built from TRBV29-1 and TRBJ2-1; with no DNA, the TCRdb D assignment of TRBD2 cannot be verified. The CDR3 sequence is 14 residues long. CDR1 is SQVTM, CDR2 ANQGSEA, per germline. This CDR3 reads CSVGSTGGPDEQFF.

The rearrangement links TRBV6-5 to TRBJ2-1. Germline-derived CDR1 and CDR2 are MNHEY and SVGAGI. The CDR3 sequence is 16 residues long. The CDR3 sequence: CASSPESGSAYNEQFF.

The chain recombines TRBV7-3 with TRBJ2-3. The CDR3 is 13 amino acids. In germline, CDR1 is SGHTA, CDR2 FQGTGA. CDR3 protein: CASTSSGADTQYF.

The V call is TRBV7-7, the J call TRBJ2-2; TCRdb picks TRBD1, but there is no DNA to check that call. Germline CDR1 SSHAT, CDR2 FNYEAQ (reference sequence). This CDR3 has 16 residues. Here the CDR3 reads CASSSPSGVFAGELFF.

This sequence joins TRBV5-5 and TRBJ2-5. The CDR3 covers 13 residues. Germline loops: CDR1 SGHKS, CDR2 YYEKEE (reference sequence). CDR3 region: CASSWDTRETQYF.

This chain's CDR3 is CASSSTEVYEQYF. The chain has TRBV7-6 and TRBJ2-7. Germline V CDR1 and CDR2: SGHVS, FNYEAQ. This CDR3 comprises 13 residues. The variable domain in full, completed from reference TRBV7-6 and TRBJ2-7, reads GAGVSQSPRYKVTKRGQDVALRCDPISGHVSLYWYRQALGQGPEFLTYFNYEAQQDKSGLPNDRFSAERPEGSISTLTIQRTEQRDSAMYRCASSSTEVYEQYFGPGTRLTVT.

The chain recombines TRBV20-1 with TRBJ2-1; checking the TCRdb D call of TRBD1 is not possible without DNA. The length of the CDR3 is 14 residues. The germline V gene has CDR1 DFQATT and CDR2 SNEGSKA (reference sequence). CDR3 loop: CSAREAGYHNEQFF.

This rearrangement joins TRBV2 to TRBJ1-5. The CDR3 length is 12 residues. Germline CDR1 SNHLY, CDR2 FYNNEI. The CDR3 loop is CASRAANQPQHF.

The chain joins TRBV12-3 or TRBV12-4 to TRBJ1-4; TCRdb selects TRBD1, and the lack of DNA leaves this call unchecked. CDR3 length: 15 residues. The CDR3 is CASSSLTGEFEKLFF.

The rearrangement uses TRBV6-5 and TRBJ2-3; without DNA, the TCRdb call of TRBD1 cannot be checked. The germline V gene has CDR1 MNHEY and CDR2 SVGAGI. The CDR3 is 17 residues long. The CDR3 loop is CASSYSISGVATDTQYF.

The V gene is TRBV4-1, the J gene TRBJ2-6. The CDR3 contains 16 residues. Germline V CDR1 and CDR2: MGHRA, YSYEKL. CDR3 region: CASSQGGWGGANVLTF.

The chain employs TRBV5-5 and TRBJ2-1; TCRdb designates TRBD2, a call that cannot be tested without DNA. Germline V gene lookup returns CDR1 SGHKS and CDR2 YYEKEE (reference sequence). The CDR3 extends over 13 amino acids. The CDR3 sequence is CASSLERGHEQFF.

This chain links TRBV6-4 with TRBJ1-2; TCRdb reports TRBD1, a call that lacks DNA to check it against. Germline-derived CDR1 and CDR2 are MRHNA and SNTAGT. The CDR3 is 15 residues long. CDR3 protein: CASSDPGTGVYGYTF.

V and J are TRBV29-1 and TRBJ1-4. The CDR3 extends over 15 amino acids. Germline V gene data show CDR1 as SQVTM and CDR2 as ANQGSEA. The CDR3 spells CSVEDLAATNEKLFF.